The 10 T cell receptor beta chains below were found in one sample sequenced in a study of cytomegalovirus exposure and HLA in healthy donors. Vbeta (60) and Jbeta (13) primers were used in the PCR. Repertoires were generated with immunoSEQ multiplex PCR, while TCRdb's copy carries only in-frame clones and drops some. Here the sample table reports over 100,000 clones. Material for sequencing was PBMCs. These receptors originate from a middle-aged man in good health and CMV-seropositive.

The V gene is TRBV5-6, the J gene TRBJ2-1; TRBD2 might be the D (6 bases). The germline V gene has CDR1 SGHDT and CDR2 YYEEEE. The V and J ends lost 0 bases and 5 bases respectively, with 15 bases between them. This CDR3 spans 16 amino acids. CDR3 loop: CASSLVGRRENNEQFF. DNA for the CDR3: TGTGCCAGCAGCTTGGTAGGGCGGAGGGAAAACAATGAGCAGTTCTTC.

The rearrangement joins TRBV10-3 to TRBJ2-7, with 9 bases matching TRBD1. With 4 bases clipped from V and 0 bases from J, the junction kept 7 bases outside the gene matches. The CDR3 covers 16 residues. CDR1 and CDR2 (germline): ENHRY, SYGVKD. The CDR3 region is CAISGGGQGSSYEQYF. Here the CDR3 DNA reads TGTGCCATCAGTGGCGGGGGACAGGGATCCTCCTACGAGCAGTACTTC.

This chain uses TRBV7-3 with TRBJ2-1; 13 nucleotides match TRBD2. This CDR3 has 18 residues. Germline CDR1 reads SGHTA; CDR2 reads FQGTGA. The J segment lost 5 bases and the V segment lost 5 bases, leaving 12 bases of the junction unmatched. CDR3 loop: CASSLGTSGITTHNEQFF. The CDR3 DNA reads TGTGCCAGCAGCCTCGGGACTAGCGGGATTACTACCCACAATGAGCAGTTCTTC.

The V and J genes are TRBV4-2 and TRBJ2-7, with D possibly TRBD2 on 6 matching bases. Trimming pared 0 bases from V and 4 bases from J, leaving 16 bases between. CDR1 LGHNA and CDR2 YNFKEQ come from the germline V gene. CDR3 length: 16 residues. CDR3 nucleotide sequence: TGTGCCAGCAGCCAAGAGTTTGGGGGACTCGATTACGAGCAGTACTTC. Encoded protein: CASSQEFGGLDYEQYF.

This CDR3 is CASSAQDRVSTDTQYF. The CDR3 DNA sequence: TGTGCCAGCAGCGCCCAAGACAGGGTATCCACAGATACGCAGTATTTT. This chain links TRBV9 with TRBJ2-3; 7 nucleotides line up with TRBD1. Germline-derived CDR1 and CDR2 are SGDLS and YYNGEE. The CDR3 has 16 amino acids. After removal of 3 bases from V and 2 bases from J, the junction contained 9 bases not matched to a gene. The whole variable domain, filled in from reference TRBV9 and TRBJ2-3, reads DSGVTQTPKHLITATGQRVTLRCSPRSGDLSVYWYQQSLDQGLQFLIQYYNGEERAKGNILERFSAQQFPDLHSELNLSSLELGDSALYFCASSAQDRVSTDTQYFGPGTRLTVL.

This CDR3 is CASSFRGADTEAFF. The DNA for the CDR3 is TGTGCCAGCAGTTTTCGGGGGGCTGACACTGAAGCTTTCTTT. This chain links TRBV27 with TRBJ1-1; tentatively, D is TRBD1 (6 bases). Germline CDR1 MNHEY, CDR2 SMNVEV (reference sequence). Trimming took 3 bases from V and 3 from J, leaving 11 bases between them. The CDR3 sequence is 14 residues long.

The V and J genes are TRBV9 and TRBJ2-1; TRBD1 might be the D (5 bases). CDR1 and CDR2 from the germline V gene are SGDLS and YYNGEE. This CDR3 region has 15 residues. V was cut by 0 bases and J by 7 bases, with 14 bases left in between. The CDR3 here is CASSVADLKGNEQFF. The CDR3 DNA reads as TGTGCCAGCAGCGTAGCTGATTTGAAGGGGAATGAGCAGTTCTTC.

The genes are TRBV6-5 and TRBJ2-1; tentatively, D is TRBD2 (6 bases). This CDR3 region has 11 residues. The V gene's germline CDR1 is MNHEY and CDR2 SVGAGI. V was pared by 6 bases and J by 9 bases, with 9 bases between. The CDR3 region has the DNA TGTGCCAGCAGAGTGCGGGGTGAGCAGTTCTTC. It encodes CASRVRGEQFF.

The rearrangement joins TRBV6-5 to TRBJ2-1; D is possibly TRBD2 (6 bases). Per germline, CDR1 MNHEY and CDR2 SVGAGI. V was pared by 6 bases and J by 9 bases, with 12 bases between. This CDR3 region has 12 residues. The CDR3 DNA is TGTGCCAGCAGCCCCCACGGGGGTGAGCAGTTCTTC. Amino acids: CASSPHGGEQFF.

The chain employs TRBV5-1 and TRBJ1-2, with D possibly being TRBD1 (5 bases). The germline V gene encodes CDR1 SGHRS and CDR2 YFSETQ. This CDR3 comprises 14 residues. The V end lost 1 base, the J end lost 8 bases, and 15 bases lay between the germline ends. CDR3: CASSLQGVTKGYTF. The CDR3 bases are TGCGCCAGCAGCTTGCAGGGCGTTACTAAAGGCTACACCTTC.